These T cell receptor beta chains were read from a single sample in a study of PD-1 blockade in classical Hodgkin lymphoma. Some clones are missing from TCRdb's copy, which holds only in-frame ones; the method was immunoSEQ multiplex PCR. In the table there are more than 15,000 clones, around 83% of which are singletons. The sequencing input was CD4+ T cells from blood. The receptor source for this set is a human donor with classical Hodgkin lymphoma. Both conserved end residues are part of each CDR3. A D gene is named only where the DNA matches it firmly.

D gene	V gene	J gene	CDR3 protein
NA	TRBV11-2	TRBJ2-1	CASSRQPSDEQFF
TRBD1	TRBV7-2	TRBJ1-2	CASSREGAPYGYTF
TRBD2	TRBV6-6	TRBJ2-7	CASSSAGGGEQYF
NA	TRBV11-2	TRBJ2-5	CASSKETQYF
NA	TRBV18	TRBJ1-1	CASSPGVRMNTEAFF
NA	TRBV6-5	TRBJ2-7	CASSRDTGEQYF
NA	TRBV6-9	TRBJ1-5	CASSYSTGPNQPQHF
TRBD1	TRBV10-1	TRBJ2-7	CASSDPGMGQGRGEQYF
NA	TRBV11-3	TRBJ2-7	CASSQVGYEQYF
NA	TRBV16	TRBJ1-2	CASSPPRAWGYGYTF
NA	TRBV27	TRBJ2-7	CASSLQGGREQYF